These T cell receptor beta chains were read from a single sample in a study of T cells in Graves' hyperthyroidism and ophthalmopathy. Via MiXCR, TCRdb re-called the multiplex PCR reads, giving one row per CDR3 protein. The sample has approximately 600,000 distinct CDR3 sequences; about 14% are singletons. Material: blood. The receptors shown here come from a woman younger than 35 with Graves' ophthalmopathy. CDR3s include the opening cysteine and the closing phenylalanine or tryptophan. The order of the fields is J gene, D gene, clone size, V gene, CDR3 length, CDR3 protein, CDR3 DNA. The D gene is left open where the match is weak. Clone size appears in some rows only: once, few, many, or a class for an expanded clone.

TRBJ2-7 | . | many | TRBV7-3 | 15 | CASSLRGGGGYEQYF | TGTGCCAGCAGCTTAAGGGGAGGGGGGGGTTACGAGCAGTACTTC
TRBJ2-7 | . | few | TRBV3-1 | 12 | CAGSLRGYEQYF | TGTGCCGGCAGCTTAAGAGGGTACGAGCAGTACTTC
TRBJ1-2 | TRBD1 | many | TRBV29-1 | 12 | CSVDGQGGGYTF | TGCAGCGTAGACGGACAGGGAGGTGGCTACACCTTC
TRBJ2-4 | TRBD2 | few | TRBV20-1 | 20 | CSARLAGFLNPQLAKNIQYF | TGCAGTGCTAGGCTAGCGGGATTCTTAAACCCCCAACTAGCCAAAAACATTCAGTACTTC
TRBJ2-1 | TRBD2 | few | TRBV7-9 | 16 | CGSSIFSGSSYNEQFF | TGTGGCAGCAGCATATTTAGCGGGAGCTCCTACAATGAGCAGTTCTTC
TRBJ2-1 | TRBD2 | few | TRBV9 | 15 | CASSAGTRGSNEQFF | TGTGCCAGCAGCGCCGGGACTAGGGGCTCCAATGAGCAGTTCTTC
TRBJ1-6 | . | . | TRBV4-1 | 16 | CASSQGVRGSDSPLHF | TGCGCCAGCAGCCAAGGAGTCCGGGGATCCGATTCACCCCTCCACTTT
TRBJ1-1 | . | many | TRBV4-1 | 15 | CASSQARETNTEAFF | TGCGCCAGCAGCCAAGCCAGGGAGACGAACACTGAAGCTTTCTTT
TRBJ2-7 | TRBD2 | many | TRBV20-1 | 16 | CSARVPSGRGKNEQYF | TGCAGTGCTAGAGTCCCTAGCGGGAGAGGGAAAAACGAGCAGTACTTC
TRBJ2-7 | TRBD1 | many | TRBV11-3 | 17 | CASSLGQGAKSSYEQYF | TGTGCCAGCAGCTTAGGACAGGGGGCGAAAAGCTCCTACGAGCAGTACTTC
TRBJ2-5 | . | few | TRBV27 | 14 | CASSLSRRGETQYF | TGTGCCAGCAGTCTCTCACGGAGAGGAGAGACCCAGTACTTC